A selection of T cell receptor beta chains follows, all from one sample in a study of blood T cell repertoires in COVID-19. TCRdb's copy holds only in-frame clones and misses some; the assay was immunoSEQ multiplex PCR. The table lists 110,000 to 150,000 clones, 80% of them singletons. The sequenced sample consisted of peripheral blood. The receptors here all came from a woman aged 45-65 years with acute or convalescent COVID-19. CDR3s include the opening cysteine and the closing phenylalanine or tryptophan. D genes are given only for firm matches. A clone size is listed for some rows: how often the clone was seen (once, few, many), or a class if it is expanded.

NA,NA,TRBJ1-5,TRBV5-6,CASSLGRRQPQHF,TGTGCCAGCAGCTTGGGGAGACGGCAGCCCCAGCATTTT
NA,few,TRBJ2-7,TRBV2,CASRETNLGEQYF,TGTGCCAGCAGGGAGACTAATTTGGGCGAGCAGTACTTC
TRBD1,NA,TRBJ1-6,TRBV7-2,CASSLVTGNNSPLHF,TGTGCCAGCAGCTTAGTGACAGGGAATAATTCACCCCTCCACTTT
TRBD1,NA,TRBJ1-6,TRBV6-5,CASSATGDSGSPLHF,TGTGCCAGCAGCGCGACAGGGGATTCAGGATCACCCCTCCACTTT
NA,NA,TRBJ1-1,TRBV12-3/TRBV12-4,CASSPLSTEAFF,TGTGCCAGCAGTCCCCTGAGTACTGAAGCTTTCTTT
NA,NA,TRBJ2-7,TRBV18,CASSRLTTSEQYF,TGTGCCAGCTCACGGCTAACTACGTCGGAGCAGTACTTC
NA,NA,TRBJ2-2,TRBV6-2/TRBV6-3,CASSYLHSNTGELFF,TGTGCCAGCAGTTATTTACATTCGAACACCGGGGAGCTGTTTTTT
NA,NA,TRBJ2-2,TRBV29-1,CSVSRSGTGELFF,TGCAGCGTTAGCAGATCAGGGACCGGGGAGCTGTTTTTT
NA,NA,TRBJ1-1,TRBV12-3/TRBV12-4,CASRLREGTEAFF,TGTGCCAGCAGGCTTAGGGAGGGCACTGAAGCTTTCTTT
NA,NA,TRBJ2-5,TRBV20-1,CSARRQETQYF,TGCAGTGCAAGACGCCAAGAGACCCAGTACTTC
NA,NA,TRBJ1-5,TRBV18,CASSPGGGGAEPQHF,TGTGCCAGCTCACCAGGCGGTGGGGGGGCGGAGCCCCAGCATTTT
NA,NA,TRBJ2-3,TRBV24-1,CATSSVPGEGEDTQYF,TGTGCCACCTCAAGTGTCCCGGGGGAAGGAGAAGATACGCAGTATTTT
NA,NA,TRBJ1-2,TRBV3-1/TRBV3-2,CASSQSDIYGYTF,TGTGCCAGCAGCCAATCCGACATCTATGGCTACACCTTC
NA,once,TRBJ2-5,TRBV9,CASSPPENQETQYF,TGTGCCAGCAGCCCCCCGGAGAACCAAGAGACCCAGTACTTC
NA,NA,TRBJ2-1,TRBV6-1,CASSEILGAWVQFF,TGTGCCAGCAGTGAGATATTAGGGGCGTGGGTGCAGTTCTTC
TRBD1,NA,TRBJ1-5,TRBV2,CASGLPGTGAGDSNQPQHF,TGTGCCAGCGGCCTCCCGGGGACAGGGGCGGGGGATAGCAATCAGCCCCAGCATTTT
NA,once,TRBJ1-1,TRBV6-5,CASTTGYTNTEAFF,TGTGCCAGTACGACAGGTTACACGAACACTGAAGCTTTCTTT
NA,NA,TRBJ2-5,TRBV7-2,CASSGRIGGGETQYF,TGTGCCAGCAGCGGCCGGATCGGGGGAGGAGAGACCCAGTACTTC
NA,NA,TRBJ2-3,TRBV7-2,CASSTFTDTQYF,TGTGCCAGCAGCACTTTTACAGATACGCAGTATTTT
NA,NA,TRBJ2-5,TRBV4-2,CASSGLGVGGSETQYF,TGTGCCAGCAGCGGCCTAGGAGTGGGGGGATCCGAGACCCAGTACTTC
NA,NA,TRBJ2-1,TRBV5-1,CASSLNPGVREQFF,TGCGCCAGCAGCTTAAACCCAGGGGTAAGGGAGCAGTTCTTC
NA,NA,TRBJ1-1,TRBV5-1,CASSLWRENTEAFF,TGCGCCAGCAGCTTGTGGCGGGAGAACACTGAAGCTTTCTTT
NA,NA,TRBJ2-5,TRBV5-1,CASSAVEETQYF,TGCGCCAGCAGCGCGGTGGAAGAGACCCAGTACTTC
TRBD1,NA,TRBJ1-1,TRBV2,CAGIQGTEAFF,TGTGCCGGAATACAGGGGACTGAAGCTTTCTTT
TRBD1,NA,TRBJ1-1,TRBV4-2,CASSQGQGNRNAFF,TGTGCCAGCAGCCAAGGACAGGGGAATCGTAACGCTTTCTTT
NA,many,TRBJ1-2,TRBV5-6,CASSLAGEGDGYTF,TGTGCCAGCAGCTTGGCCGGGGAGGGAGATGGCTACACCTTC
TRBD2,NA,TRBJ2-3,TRBV19,CASSLTSGGQDTQYF,TGTGCCAGTAGTTTAACTAGCGGGGGACAAGATACGCAGTATTTT
TRBD1,NA,TRBJ1-4,TRBV7-2,CASSLKQGTTNEKLFF,TGTGCCAGCAGCCTAAAACAGGGGACGACTAATGAAAAACTGTTTTTT
TRBD1,NA,TRBJ2-7,TRBV6-5,CASRETGVDEQYF,TGTGCCAGCAGGGAGACAGGGGTGGACGAGCAGTACTTC
TRBD1,NA,TRBJ1-2,TRBV19,CASIPTGTGGYGYTF,TGTGCCAGCATTCCCACCGGGACAGGGGGCTATGGCTACACCTTC
TRBD1,NA,TRBJ2-5,TRBV10-3,CAIRAGTGSRETQYF,TGTGCCATCAGGGCCGGGACAGGGTCTCGAGAGACCCAGTACTTC
TRBD1,once,TRBJ1-4,TRBV24-1,CATSDGAGQGVEKLFF,TGTGCCACCAGTGATGGCGCGGGACAGGGGGTTGAAAAACTGTTTTTT
TRBD1,NA,TRBJ1-1,TRBV30,CAWTRGQGVTEAFF,TGTGCCTGGACCAGGGGGCAGGGTGTGACTGAAGCTTTCTTT
NA,NA,TRBJ2-7,TRBV7-2,CASSRGVNGQYF,TGTGCCAGCAGCCGTGGAGTAAACGGGCAGTACTTC
NA,NA,TRBJ2-7,TRBV3-1/TRBV3-2,CASSQERSYEQYF,TGTGCCAGCAGCCAAGAAAGGAGCTACGAGCAGTACTTC
TRBD1,NA,TRBJ1-5,TRBV12-5,CASGAGTGMNQPQHF,TGTGCTAGTGGTGCGGGGACAGGAATGAATCAGCCCCAGCATTTT
NA,NA,TRBJ1-5,TRBV7-8,CASSPEEGRPQHF,TGTGCCAGCAGCCCCGAGGAGGGGCGGCCCCAGCATTTT
TRBD1,NA,TRBJ2-1,TRBV6-2/TRBV6-3,CASSGQGPYNEQFF,TGTGCCAGCAGTGGACAGGGCCCCTACAATGAGCAGTTCTTC
TRBD1,NA,TRBJ1-1,TRBV29-1,CSVEGQGGLNTEAFF,TGCAGCGTTGAGGGCCAGGGGGGATTGAACACTGAAGCTTTCTTT
NA,NA,TRBJ1-1,TRBV28,CASTLGVWRTEAFF,TGTGCCAGCACCCTCGGGGTTTGGAGGACTGAAGCTTTCTTT
NA,NA,TRBJ1-5,TRBV6-5,CASSPRSWHQPQHF,TGTGCCAGCAGCCCCAGGTCGTGGCATCAGCCCCAGCATTTT
NA,NA,TRBJ1-3,TRBV6-5,CASAGGAIGENTIYF,TGTGCCAGCGCCGGGGGAGCAATAGGGGAAAACACCATATATTTT
NA,NA,TRBJ1-1,TRBV6-5,CASSYSGGGGTEAFF,TGTGCCAGCAGTTACTCTGGAGGGGGGGGCACTGAAGCTTTCTTT
TRBD2,NA,TRBJ2-5,TRBV19,CASSSLAETQYF,TGTGCCAGTAGTTCACTAGCGGAGACCCAGTACTTC
NA,NA,TRBJ2-7,TRBV2,CASSWTQSSYEQYF,TGTGCCAGCAGTTGGACACAGAGCTCCTACGAGCAGTACTTC
TRBD1,few,TRBJ1-1,TRBV27,CASSSQGRTEAFF,TGTGCCAGCAGCTCACAGGGGCGCACTGAAGCTTTCTTT
NA,once,TRBJ1-2,TRBV4-2,CASSTQQEGNNYGYTF,TGTGCCAGCAGCACCCAACAGGAGGGAAATAACTATGGCTACACCTTC
NA,once,TRBJ1-5,TRBV6-6,CASSYPTGNNDQPQHF,TGTGCCAGCAGTTACCCCACAGGAAACAATGATCAGCCCCAGCATTTT
TRBD2,NA,TRBJ2-2,TRBV4-2,CASGELSGDTGELFF,TGTGCCAGCGGGGAACTTAGCGGGGATACCGGGGAGCTGTTTTTT
NA,NA,TRBJ2-5,TRBV15,CATSSYGNQETQYF,TGTGCCACCAGTAGTTACGGGAACCAAGAGACCCAGTACTTC